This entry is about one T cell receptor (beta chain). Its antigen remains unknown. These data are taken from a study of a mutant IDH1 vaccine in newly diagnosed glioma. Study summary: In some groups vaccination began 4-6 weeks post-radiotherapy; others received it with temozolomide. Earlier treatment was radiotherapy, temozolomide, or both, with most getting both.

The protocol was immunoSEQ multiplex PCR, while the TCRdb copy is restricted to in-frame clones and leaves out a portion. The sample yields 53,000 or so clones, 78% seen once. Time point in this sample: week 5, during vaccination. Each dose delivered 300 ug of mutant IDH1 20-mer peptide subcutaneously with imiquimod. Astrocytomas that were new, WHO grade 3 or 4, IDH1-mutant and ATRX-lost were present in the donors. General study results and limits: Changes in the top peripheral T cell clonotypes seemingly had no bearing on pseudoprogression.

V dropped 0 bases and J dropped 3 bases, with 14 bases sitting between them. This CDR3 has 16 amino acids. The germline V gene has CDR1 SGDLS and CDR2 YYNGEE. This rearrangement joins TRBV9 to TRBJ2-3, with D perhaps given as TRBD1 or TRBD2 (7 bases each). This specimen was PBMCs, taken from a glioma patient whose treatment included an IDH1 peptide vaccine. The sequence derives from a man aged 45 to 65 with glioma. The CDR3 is CASSVATQGGTDTQYF. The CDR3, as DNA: TGTGCCAGCAGCGTAGCTACGCAGGGGGGGACAGATACGCAGTATTTT.